The 8 T cell receptor beta chains given below trace back to one sample, sequenced in a study of cytomegalovirus exposure and HLA in healthy donors. The primer mix had 60 Vbeta and 13 Jbeta primers. The repertoire was sequenced with immunoSEQ multiplex PCR; TCRdb's copy has only in-frame clones and lacks some. The sample holds 63,000 or so clones, roughly 78% seen once. Sequenced input: PBMCs. Every receptor here comes from a woman in her thirties in good health and CMV-seronegative.

CDR3 sequence reads: CASSVVPGGTDTQYF. The CDR3 DNA reads as TGTGCCAGCAGCGTAGTCCCGGGAGGCACAGATACGCAGTATTTT. V usage is TRBV9 and J usage is TRBJ2-3; TRBD2 might be the D (6 bases). The CDR3 runs 15 residues. CDR1 and CDR2 (germline): SGDLS, YYNGEE. V lost 0 bases to trimming and J lost 1 base, with 9 bases between them.

This clone was detected a few times. This sequence joins TRBV25-1 and TRBJ2-2; D ambiguous. The ends were cut back, 4 bases at V and 1 base at J, with 4 bases in the middle. The germline CDR1 and CDR2 sequences are MGHDK and SYGVNS. The CDR3 has 13 amino acids. In DNA, the CDR3 is TGTGCCAGCAGTGTCCAGAACACCGGGGAGCTGTTTTTT. Its translation is CASSVQNTGELFF.

The chain employs TRBV7-2 and TRBJ2-1, with TRBD2 identical over 8 bases. This CDR3 is 15 amino acids long. Germline V gene sequence: CDR1 SGHTA, CDR2 FQGNSA. The ends lost 2 bases at V and 2 bases at J; junction bases unmatched: 2. In DNA form, the CDR3 reads TGTGCCAGCAGCTTAAGCGGGAGCACCTACAATGAGCAGTTCTTC. Residues: CASSLSGSTYNEQFF. Drawing the rest from reference TRBV7-2 and TRBJ2-1, the complete variable domain is GAGVSQSPSNKVTEKGKDVELRCDPISGHTALYWYRQSLGQGLEFLIYFQGNSAPDKSGLPSDRFSAERTGGSVSTLTIQRTQQEDSAVYLCASSLSGSTYNEQFFGPGTRLTVL.

This clone was seen a single time. This chain uses TRBV30 with TRBJ1-2; D not resolved. The V end was cut by 3 bases, the J end by 4 bases, with 6 bases between. The germline V gene has CDR1 GTSNPN and CDR2 SVGIG (reference sequence). The CDR3 sequence is 11 residues long. As DNA, the CDR3 is TGTGCCTGGAGGGGAGTCTATGGCTACACCTTC. It translates to CAWRGVYGYTF.

The gene calls are TRBV25-1 and TRBJ2-5; tentatively, D is TRBD1 (5 bases). Trimming took 5 bases from V and 6 from J, leaving 19 bases between them. This CDR3 is 15 amino acids long. CDR1 MGHDK and CDR2 SYGVNS come from the germline V gene. In DNA, the CDR3 is TGTGCCAGCAGTCAGACGGCAGGGTCGAGGAAGACCCAGTACTTC. Residues: CASSQTAGSRKTQYF.

The chain carries TRBV29-1 and TRBJ1-2; the match to TRBD1 covers 7 bases. The V segment lost 4 bases and the J segment 6 bases; nucleotides outside the gene matches: 5. Germline V gene sequence: CDR1 SQVTM, CDR2 ANQGSEA. The CDR3 has 12 residues. The CDR3 reads CSVGQGGDGYTF. The CDR3 nucleotides read TGCAGCGTTGGACAGGGAGGAGATGGCTACACCTTC.

The genes are TRBV29-1 and TRBJ2-7; 10 nucleotides align to TRBD2. V was clipped by 5 bases and J by 0 bases; unmatched bases: 16. This CDR3 region has 18 residues. CDR1 is SQVTM and CDR2 is ANQGSEA in the germline V gene. The CDR3 DNA is TGCAGCGTTCTAGGTATACAGCGGGAGGGCCGAAGCTCCTACGAGCAGTACTTC. It encodes CSVLGIQREGRSSYEQYF.

The chain carries TRBV29-1 and TRBJ1-2; maybe TRBD1 (6 bases). The V end lost 3 bases, the J end lost 6 bases, and 11 bases lay between the germline ends. CDR1 SQVTM and CDR2 ANQGSEA come from the germline V gene. CDR3 size: 12 residues. The CDR3 is CSVDTGYDGYTF. CDR3 sequence (DNA): TGCAGCGTTGATACAGGGTATGATGGCTACACCTTC.